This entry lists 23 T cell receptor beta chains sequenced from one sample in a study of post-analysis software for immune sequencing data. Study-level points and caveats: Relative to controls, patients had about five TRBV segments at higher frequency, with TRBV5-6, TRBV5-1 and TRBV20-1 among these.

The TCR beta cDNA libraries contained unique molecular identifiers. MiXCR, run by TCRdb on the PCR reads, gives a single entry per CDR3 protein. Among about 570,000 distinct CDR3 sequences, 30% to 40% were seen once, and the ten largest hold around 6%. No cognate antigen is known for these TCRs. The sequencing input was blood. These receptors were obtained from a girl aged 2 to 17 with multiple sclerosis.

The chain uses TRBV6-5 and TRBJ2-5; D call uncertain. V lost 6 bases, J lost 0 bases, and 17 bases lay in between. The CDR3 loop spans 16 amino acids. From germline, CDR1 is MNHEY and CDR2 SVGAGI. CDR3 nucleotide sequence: TGTGCCAGCAGCAAATCGACCAACTTGTACCAAGAGACCCAGTACTTC. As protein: CASSKSTNLYQETQYF.

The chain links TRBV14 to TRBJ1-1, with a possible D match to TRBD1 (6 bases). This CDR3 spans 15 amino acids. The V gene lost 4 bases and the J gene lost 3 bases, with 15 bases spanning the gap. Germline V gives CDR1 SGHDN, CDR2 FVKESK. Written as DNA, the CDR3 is TGTGCCAGCAGCCGCCGGACGGGGGCGGACACTGAAGCTTTCTTT. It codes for CASSRRTGADTEAFF.

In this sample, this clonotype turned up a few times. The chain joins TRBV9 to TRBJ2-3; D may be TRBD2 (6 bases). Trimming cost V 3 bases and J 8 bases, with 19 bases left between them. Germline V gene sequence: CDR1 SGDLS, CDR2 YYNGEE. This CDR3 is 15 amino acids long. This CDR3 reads CASSGGLPRRGTQYF. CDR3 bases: TGTGCCAGCAGCGGGGGACTCCCAAGAAGGGGTACGCAGTATTTT.

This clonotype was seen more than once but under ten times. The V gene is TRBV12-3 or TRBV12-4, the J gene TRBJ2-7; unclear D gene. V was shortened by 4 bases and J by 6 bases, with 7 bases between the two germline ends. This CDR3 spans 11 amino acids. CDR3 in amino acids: CASSSQTEQYF. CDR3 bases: TGTGCCAGCAGTTCCCAAACCGAGCAGTACTTC.

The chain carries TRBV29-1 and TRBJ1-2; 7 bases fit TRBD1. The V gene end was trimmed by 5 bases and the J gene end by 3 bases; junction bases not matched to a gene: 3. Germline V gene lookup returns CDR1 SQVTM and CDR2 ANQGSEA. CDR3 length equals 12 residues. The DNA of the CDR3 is TGCAGCGTTAGTACAGGGGACTATGGCTACACCTTC. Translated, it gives CSVSTGDYGYTF. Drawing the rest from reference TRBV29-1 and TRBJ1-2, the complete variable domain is SAVISQKPSRDICQRGTSLTIQCQVDSQVTMMFWYRQQPGQSLTLIATANQGSEATYESGFVIDKFPISRPNLTFSTLTVSNMSPEDSSIYLCSVSTGDYGYTFGSGTRLTVV.

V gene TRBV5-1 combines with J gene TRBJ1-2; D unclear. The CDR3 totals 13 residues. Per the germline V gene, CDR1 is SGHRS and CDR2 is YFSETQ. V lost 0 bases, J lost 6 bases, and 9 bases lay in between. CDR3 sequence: CASSLALRDGYTF. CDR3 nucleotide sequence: TGCGCCAGCAGCTTGGCCCTGCGGGATGGCTACACCTTC. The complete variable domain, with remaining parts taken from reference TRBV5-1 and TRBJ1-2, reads KAGVTQTPRYLIKTRGQQVTLSCSPISGHRSVSWYQQTPGQGLQFLFEYFSETQRNKGNFPGRFSGRQFSNSRSEMNVSTLELGDSALYLCASSLALRDGYTFGSGTRLTVV.

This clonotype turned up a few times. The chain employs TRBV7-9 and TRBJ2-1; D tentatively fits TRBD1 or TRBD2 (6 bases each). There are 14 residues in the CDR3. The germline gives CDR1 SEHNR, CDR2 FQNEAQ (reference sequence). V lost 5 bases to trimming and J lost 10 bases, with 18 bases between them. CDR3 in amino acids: CASSEPGHGGEQFF. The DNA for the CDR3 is TGTGCCAGCAGCGAGCCGGGACATGGAGGGGAGCAGTTCTTC.

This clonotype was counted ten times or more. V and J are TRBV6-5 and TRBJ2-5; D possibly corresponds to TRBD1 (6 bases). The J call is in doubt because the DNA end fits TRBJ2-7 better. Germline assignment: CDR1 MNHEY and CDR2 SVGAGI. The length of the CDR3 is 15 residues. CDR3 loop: CASSEGQILGYEQYF. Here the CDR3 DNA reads TGTGCCAGCAGTGAAGGACAGATTCTTGGCTACGAGCAGTACTTC.

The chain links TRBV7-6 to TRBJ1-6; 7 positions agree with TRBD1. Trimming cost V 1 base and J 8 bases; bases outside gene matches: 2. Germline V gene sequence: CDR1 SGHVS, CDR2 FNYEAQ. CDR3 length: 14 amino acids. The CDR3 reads CASSLGQGYSPLHF. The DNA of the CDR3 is TGTGCCAGCAGCTTAGGACAGGGTTATTCACCCCTCCACTTT.

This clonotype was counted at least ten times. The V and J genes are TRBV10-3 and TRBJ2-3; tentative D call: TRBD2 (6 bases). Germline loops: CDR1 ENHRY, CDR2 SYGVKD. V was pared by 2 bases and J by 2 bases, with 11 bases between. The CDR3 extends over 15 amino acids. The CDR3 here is CAISEGRGPTDTQYF. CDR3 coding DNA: TGTGCCATCAGTGAGGGGCGGGGTCCCACAGATACGCAGTATTTT.

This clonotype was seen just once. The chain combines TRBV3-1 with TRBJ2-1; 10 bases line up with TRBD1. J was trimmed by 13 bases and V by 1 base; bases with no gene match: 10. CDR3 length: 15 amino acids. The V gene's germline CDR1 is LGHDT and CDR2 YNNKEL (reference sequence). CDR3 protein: CASSQGTGGQNGQFF. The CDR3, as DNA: TGTGCCAGCAGCCAAGGGACAGGGGGTCAGAATGGTCAGTTCTTC.

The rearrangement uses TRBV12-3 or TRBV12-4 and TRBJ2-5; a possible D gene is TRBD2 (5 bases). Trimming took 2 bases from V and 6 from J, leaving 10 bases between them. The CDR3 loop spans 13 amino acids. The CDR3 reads CASSLRGEKTQYF. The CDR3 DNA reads TGTGCCAGCAGTTTACGTGGGGAGAAGACCCAGTACTTC.

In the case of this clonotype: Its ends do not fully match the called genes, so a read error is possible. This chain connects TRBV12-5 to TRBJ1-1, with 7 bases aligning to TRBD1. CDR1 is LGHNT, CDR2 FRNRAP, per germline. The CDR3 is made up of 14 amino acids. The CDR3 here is CASGFGWQGEEAFF. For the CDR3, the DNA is TGTGCTAGCGGTTTTGGTTGGCAGGGGGAAGAAGCTTTCTTT.

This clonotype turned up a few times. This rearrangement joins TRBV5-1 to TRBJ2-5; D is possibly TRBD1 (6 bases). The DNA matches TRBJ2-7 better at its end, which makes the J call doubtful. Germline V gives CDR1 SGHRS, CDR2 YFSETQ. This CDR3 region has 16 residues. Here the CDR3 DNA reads TGCGCCAGCAGCTTCGGGACATCCGCAGGAGGTTACGAGCAGTACTTC. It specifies CASSFGTSAGGYEQYF.

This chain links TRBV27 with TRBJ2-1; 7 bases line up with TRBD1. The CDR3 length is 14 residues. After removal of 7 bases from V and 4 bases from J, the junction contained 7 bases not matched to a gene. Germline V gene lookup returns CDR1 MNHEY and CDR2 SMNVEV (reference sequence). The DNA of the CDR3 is TGTGCCAGCAACCCGGACAGGAGGTACAATGAGCAGTTCTTC. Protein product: CASNPDRRYNEQFF.

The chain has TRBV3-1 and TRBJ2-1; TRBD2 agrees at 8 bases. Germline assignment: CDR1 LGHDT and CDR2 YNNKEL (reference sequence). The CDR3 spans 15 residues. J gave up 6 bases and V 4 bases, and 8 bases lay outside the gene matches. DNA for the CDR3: TGTGCCAGCAGCCGTAGCGGGGATCGACGCAATGAGCAGTTCTTC. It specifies CASSRSGDRRNEQFF.

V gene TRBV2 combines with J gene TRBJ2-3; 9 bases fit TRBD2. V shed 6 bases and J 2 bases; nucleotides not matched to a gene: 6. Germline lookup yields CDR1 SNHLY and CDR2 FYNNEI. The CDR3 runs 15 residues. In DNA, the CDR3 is TGTGCCAGCAGCGATAGCGGGGGCCTCACAGATACGCAGTATTTT. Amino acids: CASSDSGGLTDTQYF.

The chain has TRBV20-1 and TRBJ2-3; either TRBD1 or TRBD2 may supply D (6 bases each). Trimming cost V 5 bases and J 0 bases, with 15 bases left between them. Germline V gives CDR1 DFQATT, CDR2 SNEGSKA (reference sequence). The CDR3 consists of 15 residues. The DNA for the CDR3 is TGCAGTGCTGCCGAGGGGGGCTTCAGCACAGATACGCAGTATTTT. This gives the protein CSAAEGGFSTDTQYF.

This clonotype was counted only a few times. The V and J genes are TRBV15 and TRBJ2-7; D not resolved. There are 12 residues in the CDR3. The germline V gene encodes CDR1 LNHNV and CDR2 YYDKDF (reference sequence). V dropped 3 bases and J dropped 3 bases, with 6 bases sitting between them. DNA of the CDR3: TGTGCCACCAGCAGTAGACACTACGAGCAGTACTTC. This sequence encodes CATSSRHYEQYF.

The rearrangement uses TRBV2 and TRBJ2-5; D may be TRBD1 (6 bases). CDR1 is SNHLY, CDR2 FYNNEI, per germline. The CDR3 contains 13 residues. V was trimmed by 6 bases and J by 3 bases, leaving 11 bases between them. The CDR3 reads CASSRDTEETQYF. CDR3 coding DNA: TGTGCCAGCAGCAGGGACACGGAAGAGACCCAGTACTTC. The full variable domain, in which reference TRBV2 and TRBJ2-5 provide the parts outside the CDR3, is EPEVTQTPSHQVTQMGQEVILRCVPISNHLYFYWYRQILGQKVEFLVSFYNNEISEKSEIFDDQFSVERPDGSNFTLKIRSTKLEDSAMYFCASSRDTEETQYFGPGTRLLVL.

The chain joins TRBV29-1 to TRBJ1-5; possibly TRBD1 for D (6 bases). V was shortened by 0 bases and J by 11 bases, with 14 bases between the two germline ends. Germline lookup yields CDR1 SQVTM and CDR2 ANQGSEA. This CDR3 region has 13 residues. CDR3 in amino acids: CSVEDRGTASQHF. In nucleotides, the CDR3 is TGCAGCGTTGAAGATAGGGGGACCGCGTCCCAGCATTTT.

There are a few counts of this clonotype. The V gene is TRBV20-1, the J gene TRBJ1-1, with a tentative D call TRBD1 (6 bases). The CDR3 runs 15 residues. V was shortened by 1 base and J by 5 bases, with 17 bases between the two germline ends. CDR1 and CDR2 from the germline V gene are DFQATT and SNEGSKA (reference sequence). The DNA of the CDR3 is TGCAGTGCTAGAGGGACAGACTCGGTGTGGACTGAAGCTTTCTTT. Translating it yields CSARGTDSVWTEAFF.

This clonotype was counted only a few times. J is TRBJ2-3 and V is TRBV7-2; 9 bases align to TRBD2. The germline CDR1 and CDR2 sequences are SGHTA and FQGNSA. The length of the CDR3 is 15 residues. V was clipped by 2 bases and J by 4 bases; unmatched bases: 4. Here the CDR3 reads CASSLLAGEADTQYF. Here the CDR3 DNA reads TGTGCCAGCAGCTTATTAGCGGGGGAGGCAGATACGCAGTATTTT.